This T cell receptor beta chain was profiled in a study of OX40 agonist ivuxolimab in advanced cancers. The wider study: Three patients showed partial responses: one hepatocellular carcinoma and two cutaneous melanoma cases.

Sequenced by immunoSEQ multiplex PCR; TCRdb stores in-frame clones only, minus some. The sample lists tens of thousands of clones; under 95% were seen once. Samples of blood were obtained at baseline, on cycle 4 day 1, and on cycle 7 day 1. Germline assignment: CDR1 SQVTM and CDR2 ANQGSEA. V shed 6 bases and J 1 base; nucleotides not matched to a gene: 5. The CDR3 is 13 residues long. V is TRBV29-1 and J is TRBJ2-7; 8 bases map to TRBD2. This TCR came from an adult with an advanced solid tumor such as melanoma, head and neck, liver or kidney cancer. Sequenced here: CD4+ or CD8+ T cells sorted from blood, sampled in a trial of the OX40 agonist ivuxolimab. CDR3 residues: CSVDGTSSYEQYF. As DNA, the CDR3 is TGCAGCGTCGACGGGACTAGTTCCTACGAGCAGTACTTC.